A selection of T cell receptor beta chains follows, all from one sample in a study of blood T cells in healthy people across ages. TCRdb fed the 5' RACE reads into MiXCR, producing one record per CDR3 protein. This table has under 1,000,000 distinct CDR3 sequences, about 46% appearing once. The specimen sequenced was blood. The receptors here all came from a man older than 75 in good health. The CDR3 runs from the conserved cysteine through the conserved F or W. The order of the fields is J gene, V gene, CDR3 length, D gene, clone size, CDR3 DNA, CDR3 protein. The D gene is left open where the match is weak. Clone sizes are given selectively: once, few, many, or a class where the clone is expanded.

>TRBJ2-7|TRBV29-1|14|TRBD2|few
TGCAGCGTCGTGACTAGCGGGAACCCCTACGAGCAGTACTTC
CSVVTSGNPYEQYF
>TRBJ2-3|TRBV27|14|TRBD2|few
TGTGCCAGCAGTTTGGGTAGCGGGAGGGATACGCAGTATTTT
CASSLGSGRDTQYF
>TRBJ2-5|TRBV18|15|-|-
TGTGCCAGCTCACCACGAGCAGGGGAGGGAGAGACCCAGTACTTC
CASSPRAGEGETQYF
>TRBJ1-2|TRBV9|14|-|-
TGTGCCAGCAGCGTAGGGGTTGGGGACTATGGCTACACCTTC
CASSVGVGDYGYTF
>TRBJ1-6|TRBV20-1|15|-|once
TGCAGTGCTAGCGAACCGGGACCTTATAATTCACCCCTCCACTTT
CSASEPGPYNSPLHF
>TRBJ1-1|TRBV7-2|13|-|few
TGTGCCAGCAGCTTAGTACCGAACACTGAAGCTTTCTTT
CASSLVPNTEAFF
>TRBJ1-1|TRBV29-1|12|-|few
TGCAGCGTTATACAGGGGAACACTGAAGCTTTCTTT
CSVIQGNTEAFF
>TRBJ1-6|TRBV25-1|14|-|-
TGTGCCAGCAGTGAAAGCACCAGAAATTCACCCCCCCACTTT
CASSESTRNSPPHF
>TRBJ2-1|TRBV12-3/TRBV12-4|13|-|-
TGTGCCAGCTGCCCTCCTTGGGATTTATTGGCGTTCTTC
CASCPPWDLLAFF
>TRBJ2-7|TRBV20-1|15|TRBD2|few
TGCAGTGCTAGAGGGGAAGCGGGAGGTTCCTACGAGCAGTACTTC
CSARGEAGGSYEQYF
>TRBJ1-2|TRBV24-1|11|-|-
TGTGCCGACACCACTAACTATGGCCACACCTTC
CADTTNYGHTF
>TRBJ2-7|TRBV29-1|12|-|-
TGCAGCGTTGAGAGGGGAGGCGACGAGCAGTACTTC
CSVERGGDEQYF
>TRBJ2-1|TRBV5-1|16|TRBD2|few
TGCGCCAGCAGCCCCGACGGGGCTAGCGGGGGCAATGAGCAGTTCTTC
CASSPDGASGGNEQFF
>TRBJ1-5|TRBV28|14|TRBD1|-
TGTGCCAGCAGGCCCGGACAGGGGGGCCAGCCCCAGCATTTT
CASRPGQGGQPQHF
>TRBJ2-7|TRBV12-3/TRBV12-4|16|TRBD2|-
TGTGCCAGCAGTCTCCCGGTCGTAGCGGGAACCTACGAGCAGTACTTC
CASSLPVVAGTYEQYF
>TRBJ2-7|TRBV15|18|TRBD2|few
TGTGCCACCAGCAGAGACGCTCCCGGGACTAGCGGGAGGGCCGAGCAGTACTTC
CATSRDAPGTSGRAEQYF
>TRBJ2-3|TRBV4-1|14|-|-
TGCGCCAGCAGCCAAGAATCCCCGGGGGATACGCAGTATTTT
CASSQESPGDTQYF
>TRBJ1-6|TRBV7-2|15|-|-
TGTGCCAGCAGCTTAGGTGGACAGAATAATTCACCCCTCCACTTT
CASSLGGQNNSPLHF
>TRBJ2-5|TRBV5-1|14|-|-
TGCGCCAGCAGTCGAGTACAGGGGGGGAATGAGCAGTACTTC
CASSRVQGGNEQYF
>TRBJ2-3|TRBV29-1|16|TRBD1|many
TGCAGCGTTGAAGGGACAGGGAGACTAGGCACAGATACGCAGTATTTT
CSVEGTGRLGTDTQYF
>TRBJ2-4|TRBV7-2|14|-|-
TGTACCAGCAGCCCGGCCAAGGGTAGAAACATTCAGTACTTC
CTSSPAKGRNIQYF
>TRBJ2-3|TRBV7-2|18|-|-
TGTGCCAGCAGCGTCCGAGGGGGCGGGGGGCCAAGCACTGATACGCAGTATTTT
CASSVRGGGGPSTDTQYF
>TRBJ2-1|TRBV27|15|-|few
TGTGCCAGCAGTTTAGCGACTAGTTGGGTTAATGAGCAGTTCTTC
CASSLATSWVNEQFF
>TRBJ2-1|TRBV29-1|16|-|few
TGCAGCGTAGAGACCAATAGGGCCAGCTCCTACAATGAGCAGTTCTTC
CSVETNRASSYNEQFF
>TRBJ2-5|TRBV7-9|14|-|few
TGTGCCAGCAGCTTAGATTCCCAGAGAGAGACCCAGTACTTC
CASSLDSQRETQYF
>TRBJ2-5|TRBV11-3|15|-|-
TGTGCCAGCAGCTTAGATCCGGGATTGCAAGAGACCCAGTACTTC
CASSLDPGLQETQYF
>TRBJ1-2|TRBV28|12|TRBD1|-
TGTGCCAGCAGTTCGGGACAGCGGGGCTACACCTTC
CASSSGQRGYTF
>TRBJ2-2|TRBV29-1|15|-|-
TGCAGCGTTCCTCGTAATGCGGCAAGCACCGGGGAGCTGTTTTTT
CSVPRNAASTGELFF
>TRBJ2-7|TRBV7-2|14|-|-
TGTGCCAGCAGCTTAAGGGGGGTGGCCTACGAGCAGTACTTC
CASSLRGVAYEQYF
>TRBJ1-5|TRBV7-8|14|TRBD1|-
TGTGCCAGCAGCTTGGACAGGGTGTATCAGCCCCAGCATTTT
CASSLDRVYQPQHF
>TRBJ2-7|TRBV25-1|12|-|-
TGTGCCAGCTTGGGGGAATCTGGCGAGCAGTACTTC
CASLGESGEQYF